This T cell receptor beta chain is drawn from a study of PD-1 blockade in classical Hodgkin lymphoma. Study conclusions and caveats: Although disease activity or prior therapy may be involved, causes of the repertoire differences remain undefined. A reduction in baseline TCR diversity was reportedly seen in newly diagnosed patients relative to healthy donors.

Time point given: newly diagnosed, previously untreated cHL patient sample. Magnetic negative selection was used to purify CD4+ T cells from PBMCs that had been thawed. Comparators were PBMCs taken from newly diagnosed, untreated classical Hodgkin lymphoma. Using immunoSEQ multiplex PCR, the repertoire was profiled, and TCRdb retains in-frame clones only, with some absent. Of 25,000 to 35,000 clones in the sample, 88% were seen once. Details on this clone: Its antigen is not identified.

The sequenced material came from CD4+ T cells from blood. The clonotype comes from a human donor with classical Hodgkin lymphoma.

The CDR3 DNA reads as TGTGCCAGTAGTATCCGGACTAGCGGGAGGGCCGAAGATACGCAGTATTTT. Residues: CASSIRTSGRAEDTQYF. V usage is TRBV19 and J usage is TRBJ2-3; 15 nucleotides line up with TRBD2. Germline V lookup: CDR1 LNHDA, CDR2 SQIVND (reference sequence). CDR3 length: 17 residues. V shed 3 bases and J 5 bases; nucleotides not matched to a gene: 6.